These 24 T cell receptor beta chains came from one sample sequenced in a study of post-analysis software for immune sequencing data. Study-wide results and limits: Included in a set of roughly five TRBV segments more frequent in patients than controls were TRBV5-6, TRBV5-1 and TRBV20-1.

These receptors are not linked to any known antigen. Unique molecular identifiers were built into the TCR beta cDNA libraries. TCRdb fed the PCR reads into MiXCR, producing one record per CDR3 protein. The repertoire holds about 770,000 distinct CDR3 sequences, with 35% to 55% as singletons. The sequencing sample was made of blood. The receptors originated from a girl aged 5-17 years with multiple sclerosis.

The CDR3 here is CASSPGQKLAKNIQYF. In DNA form, the CDR3 reads TGTGCCAGCAGCCCGGGGCAGAAACTAGCCAAAAACATTCAGTACTTC. This sequence joins TRBV7-3 and TRBJ2-4; D may match TRBD1 or TRBD2 (5 bases each). The CDR3 is 16 residues long. Trimming removed 5 bases at V and 0 bases at J, with 14 bases between. The germline CDR1 and CDR2 sequences are SGHTA and FQGTGA.

This chain uses TRBV3-1 with TRBJ1-2; maybe TRBD1 (5 bases). The CDR3 is 15 residues long. Germline CDR1 and CDR2: LGHDT and YNNKEL (reference sequence). V was cut by 1 base and J by 2 bases, with 11 bases left in between. The CDR3 spells CASSQGPGGNYGYTF. Written as DNA, the CDR3 is TGTGCCAGCAGCCAAGGGCCGGGGGGGAACTATGGCTACACCTTC.

There are a few counts of this clonotype. The J gene is TRBJ1-2, the V gene TRBV29-1; D unresolved. V was shortened by 4 bases and J by 1 base, with 16 bases between the two germline ends. There are 15 residues in the CDR3. Germline V gene data show CDR1 as SQVTM and CDR2 as ANQGSEA. CDR3 region: CSVATVPLYNYGYTF. The CDR3 DNA follows: TGCAGCGTTGCAACGGTACCGCTTTATAACTATGGCTACACCTTC.

This chain connects TRBV7-2 to TRBJ1-1, with D tentatively TRBD1 (6 bases). V lost 2 bases, J lost 3 bases, and 13 bases lay in between. Per the germline V gene, CDR1 is SGHTA and CDR2 is FQGNSA. The CDR3 runs 15 residues. This CDR3 reads CASSLRGAGDTEAFF. In DNA form, the CDR3 reads TGTGCCAGCAGCTTACGGGGGGCAGGAGACACTGAAGCTTTCTTT.

This clonotype came up a few times. This chain links TRBV7-2 with TRBJ2-3; D gene uncertain. Germline lookup yields CDR1 SGHTA and CDR2 FQGNSA. The ends were cut back, 5 bases at V and 2 bases at J, with 11 bases in the middle. The CDR3 is 14 amino acids. The DNA of the CDR3 is TGTGCCAGCAGCCCACTCTCCAACACAGATACGCAGTATTTT. Its protein is CASSPLSNTDTQYF. The entire variable domain, with the rest obtained from reference TRBV7-2 and TRBJ2-3, is as follows: GAGVSQSPSNKVTEKGKDVELRCDPISGHTALYWYRQSLGQGLEFLIYFQGNSAPDKSGLPSDRFSAERTGGSVSTLTIQRTQQEDSAVYLCASSPLSNTDTQYFGPGTRLTVL.

The chain links TRBV20-1 to TRBJ1-1; D call uncertain. V was cut by 6 bases and J by 11 bases, with 7 bases left in between. The CDR3 extends over 8 amino acids. The germline V gene encodes CDR1 DFQATT and CDR2 SNEGSKA (reference sequence). Here the CDR3 reads CSAPGAFF. In DNA form, the CDR3 reads TGCAGTGCCCCCGGGGCTTTCTTT.

This clonotype was picked up a small number of times. The V call is TRBV20-1, the J call TRBJ2-7, with 9 bases aligning to TRBD1. TRBJ2-5 explains the end of the DNA better; the J call may be wrong. CDR3 length: 14 amino acids. Germline CDR1 reads DFQATT; CDR2 reads SNEGSKA (reference sequence). CDR3 loop: CSARIQGAGETQYF. Here the CDR3 DNA reads TGCAGTGCCAGAATACAGGGGGCGGGAGAGACCCAGTACTTC.

V usage is TRBV20-1 and J usage is TRBJ2-4; weak D call: TRBD1 (6 bases). Near its end, the DNA agrees better with TRBJ2-7, so the J call may be wrong. Looked up from germline, CDR1 is DFQATT and CDR2 is SNEGSKA (reference sequence). The length of the CDR3 is 13 residues. The CDR3 protein is CSAGRQVRYEQYF. The DNA for the CDR3 is TGCAGTGCAGGCAGACAGGTCCGCTACGAGCAGTACTTC.

This clonotype was detected only a few times. This sequence joins TRBV7-3 and TRBJ2-4, with D perhaps being TRBD1 or TRBD2 (5 bases each). The CDR3 has 15 residues. V lost 1 base, J lost 5 bases, and 12 bases lay in between. The germline V gene has CDR1 SGHTA and CDR2 FQGTGA. As DNA, the CDR3 is TGTGCCAGCAGCTTAAACTCGGGGACCCAAAACATTCAGTACTTC. This sequence encodes CASSLNSGTQNIQYF.

This clonotype was seen only once. J is TRBJ1-2 and V is TRBV6-5, with TRBD1 identical over 9 bases. Germline-derived CDR1 and CDR2 are MNHEY and SVGAGI. Losses at the gene ends were 6 bases for V and 1 base for J; bases not matched to a gene: 9. This CDR3 has 16 residues. In DNA form, the CDR3 reads TGTGCCAGCAGCCCCCCGGGACAGGGATATAACTATGGCTACACCTTC. Encoded protein: CASSPPGQGYNYGYTF.

The chain combines TRBV4-1 with TRBJ1-5; D not certain. The V gene's germline CDR1 is MGHRA and CDR2 YSYEKL. V was shortened by 3 bases and J by 0 bases, with 9 bases between the two germline ends. There are 15 residues in the CDR3. This chain's CDR3 is CASSQAEYSNQPQHF. The CDR3 nucleotides are TGCGCCAGCAGCCAGGCCGAGTATAGCAATCAGCCCCAGCATTTT.

The chain employs TRBV30 and TRBJ2-3; D is possibly TRBD2 (6 bases). The germline CDR1 and CDR2 sequences are GTSNPN and SVGIG (reference sequence). The CDR3 contains 13 residues. V shed 5 bases and J shed 6 bases, with 15 bases lying between them. The CDR3 protein is CAWGGTPRDTQYF. The CDR3, as DNA: TGTGCCTGGGGAGGGACTCCTAGGGATACGCAGTATTTT.

V gene TRBV5-1 combines with J gene TRBJ1-2; TRBD1 matches at 7 bases. The CDR3 covers 14 residues. The J segment lost 2 bases and the V segment lost 3 bases, leaving 4 bases of the junction unmatched. The germline gives CDR1 SGHRS, CDR2 YFSETQ. Written as DNA, the CDR3 is TGCGCCAGCAGCTCCCGGGACAGCAACTATGGCTACACCTTC. Translated: CASSSRDSNYGYTF. The whole variable domain, filled in from reference TRBV5-1 and TRBJ1-2, reads KAGVTQTPRYLIKTRGQQVTLSCSPISGHRSVSWYQQTPGQGLQFLFEYFSETQRNKGNFPGRFSGRQFSNSRSEMNVSTLELGDSALYLCASSSRDSNYGYTFGSGTRLTVV.

The table lists this clonotype with many counts. The chain employs TRBV12-3 or TRBV12-4 and TRBJ2-4, with D unresolved. Gene TRBJ2-7 matches the end of the DNA better, so the J call may be wrong. CDR3 size: 11 residues. The CDR3 DNA follows: TGTGCCAGCAGTTTAGAGCGCGAGCAGTACTTC. This translates into CASSLEREQYF.

The chain carries TRBV2 and TRBJ1-2; D unresolved. V lost 1 base and J 4 bases, leaving 10 bases between the germline ends. This CDR3 contains 14 residues. Looked up from germline, CDR1 is SNHLY and CDR2 is FYNNEI. The CDR3 sequence is CASSEVHGSYGYTF. CDR3 nucleotides: TGTGCCAGCAGTGAAGTCCATGGAAGCTATGGCTACACCTTC. Drawing the rest from reference TRBV2 and TRBJ1-2, the complete variable domain is EPEVTQTPSHQVTQMGQEVILRCVPISNHLYFYWYRQILGQKVEFLVSFYNNEISEKSEIFDDQFSVERPDGSNFTLKIRSTKLEDSAMYFCASSEVHGSYGYTFGSGTRLTVV.

This chain joins TRBV7-2 and TRBJ2-3; TRBD1 matches 10 bases. V gave up 1 base and J gave up 7 bases; unmatched junction bases: 5. Germline CDR1 and CDR2: SGHTA and FQGNSA. This CDR3 has 15 residues. The DNA for the CDR3 is TGTGCCAGCAGCTTAGTGGGACAGGGGATGAATACGCAGTATTTT. Residues: CASSLVGQGMNTQYF.

The rearrangement uses TRBV28 and TRBJ2-7; no reliable D call. V lost 2 bases, J lost 1 base, and 12 bases lay in between. Germline CDR1 reads MDHEN; CDR2 reads SYDVKM. This CDR3 has 15 residues. CDR3 in amino acids: CASSLVVKSSYEQYF. As DNA, the CDR3 is TGTGCCAGCAGTTTAGTCGTAAAGAGTTCCTACGAGCAGTACTTC.

This clonotype came up a few times. The chain couples TRBV7-2 to TRBJ1-3; TRBD1 agrees at 9 bases. This CDR3 is built from 17 residues. The germline V gene has CDR1 SGHTA and CDR2 FQGNSA. V shed 5 bases and J 0 bases; nucleotides not matched to a gene: 8. The CDR3 is CASSPLTGGLSGNTIYF. DNA for the CDR3: TGTGCCAGCAGCCCGCTGACAGGGGGACTCTCTGGAAACACCATATATTTT. Full variable domain (remainder filled in from reference TRBV7-2 and TRBJ1-3): GAGVSQSPSNKVTEKGKDVELRCDPISGHTALYWYRQSLGQGLEFLIYFQGNSAPDKSGLPSDRFSAERTGGSVSTLTIQRTQQEDSAVYLCASSPLTGGLSGNTIYFGEGSWLTVV.

The V gene is TRBV7-2, the J gene TRBJ2-1; TRBD1 aligns across 7 bases. The CDR3 has 14 residues. V was clipped by 5 bases and J by 4 bases; unmatched bases: 5. Germline V gene sequence: CDR1 SGHTA, CDR2 FQGNSA. CDR3 amino acids: CASSPGTEYNEQFF. The CDR3 nucleotides read TGTGCCAGCAGCCCCGGGACAGAATACAATGAGCAGTTCTTC.

The chain has TRBV28 and TRBJ2-1; 10 bases map to TRBD2. V shed 4 bases and J 9 bases; nucleotides not matched to a gene: 18. The V gene's germline CDR1 is MDHEN and CDR2 SYDVKM. CDR3 size: 18 residues. In nucleotides, the CDR3 is TGTGCCAGCAGTTCCCGCGGAGTAGCGGGAGGAGGTGTAGGTGAGCAGTTCTTC. This gives the protein CASSSRGVAGGGVGEQFF.

The chain recombines TRBV5-1 with TRBJ2-5; 7 bases map to TRBD1. TRBJ2-7 explains the end of the DNA better; the J call may be wrong. This CDR3 has 14 amino acids. Germline loops: CDR1 SGHRS, CDR2 YFSETQ. The CDR3 bases are TGCGCCAGCAGCTTGGACAGGGGAAGGCCCGAGCAGTACTTC. Amino acids: CASSLDRGRPEQYF.

The genes are TRBV29-1 and TRBJ2-7; 9 bases agree with TRBD2. This CDR3 contains 19 residues. Germline values: CDR1 SQVTM, CDR2 ANQGSEA. Trimming took 6 bases from V and 7 from J; bases not matched to a gene: 28. The CDR3 DNA is TGCAGCGTCGAGGGACTGGTAGCGGGAGTCGAAAGGTCCTACAATGAGCAGTACTTC. As protein: CSVEGLVAGVERSYNEQYF.

This chain joins TRBV29-1 and TRBJ2-6; the D is unclear. The V and J ends lost 7 bases and 2 bases respectively, with 9 bases between them. Germline V gene data show CDR1 as SQVTM and CDR2 as ANQGSEA. This CDR3 contains 13 residues. The CDR3 spells CSAGSPGANVLTF. The CDR3 bases are TGCAGCGCCGGGTCCCCTGGGGCCAACGTCCTGACTTTC.

This clonotype has more than one count but fewer than ten. The rearrangement uses TRBV12-3 or TRBV12-4 and TRBJ2-5; D is unresolved. The CDR3 has 14 residues. Trimming cost V 5 bases and J 3 bases, with 13 bases left between them. The DNA for the CDR3 is TGTGCCAGCAGTCAATTGGGTCAGAAAGAGACCCAGTACTTC. Its translation: CASSQLGQKETQYF.